This is a list of T cell receptor beta chains from one sample in a study of blood T cell repertoires in COVID-19. Here immunoSEQ multiplex PCR was the method, and the copy in TCRdb shows in-frame clones only, minus some. The data hold about 73,000 clones, with about four fifths observed a single time. Sequencing input: peripheral blood. The receptors were sampled from a human donor in a cohort sampled during active COVID-19. Both conserved end residues are part of each CDR3.

V,J,CDR3
TRBV5-1,TRBJ2-6,CASSWPRGQGSGANVLTF
TRBV4-1,TRBJ2-1,CASSQGAGNEQFF
TRBV27,TRBJ2-7,CASSPNGGGIDLHYEQYF
TRBV14,TRBJ2-1,CASSRDRLYNEQFF
TRBV10-3,TRBJ2-7,CAIRKDRASSYEQYF
TRBV27,TRBJ2-5,CASSRPGETQYF
TRBV7-9,TRBJ2-1,CASSLGVRERHNEQFF
TRBV18,TRBJ1-4,CASSLTATNEKLFF
TRBV4-3,TRBJ1-6,CASSQASSGQGRNSPLHF
TRBV4-2,TRBJ2-7,CASSQDLQGYEQYF
TRBV18,TRBJ1-2,CASSTGTIDYGYTF
TRBV4-1,TRBJ1-2,CASSQVGRTYGYTF
TRBV5-1,TRBJ1-2,CASSSGTETSYGYTF